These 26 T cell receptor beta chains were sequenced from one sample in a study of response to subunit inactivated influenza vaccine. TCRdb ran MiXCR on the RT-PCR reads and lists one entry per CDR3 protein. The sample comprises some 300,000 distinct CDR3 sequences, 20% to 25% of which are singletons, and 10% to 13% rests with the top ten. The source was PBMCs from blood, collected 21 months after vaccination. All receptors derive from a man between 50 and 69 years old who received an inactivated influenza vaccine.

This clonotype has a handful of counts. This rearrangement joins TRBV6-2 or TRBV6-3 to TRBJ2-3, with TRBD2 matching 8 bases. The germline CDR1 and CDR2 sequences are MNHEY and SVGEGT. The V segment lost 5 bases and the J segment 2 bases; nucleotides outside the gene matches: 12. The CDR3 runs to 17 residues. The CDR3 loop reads CASSRGRGGIDTDTQYF. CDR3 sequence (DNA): TGTGCCAGCAGTAGAGGGCGCGGGGGGATCGACACAGATACGCAGTATTTT.

CDR3 protein: CASKRVVTDTQYF. The CDR3 DNA follows: TGTGCCAGCAAAAGGGTCGTCACAGATACGCAGTATTTT. The chain recombines TRBV2 with TRBJ2-3, with no clear D. The CDR3 contains 13 residues. The V and J ends lost 7 bases and 2 bases respectively, with 10 bases between them. In germline, CDR1 is SNHLY, CDR2 FYNNEI.

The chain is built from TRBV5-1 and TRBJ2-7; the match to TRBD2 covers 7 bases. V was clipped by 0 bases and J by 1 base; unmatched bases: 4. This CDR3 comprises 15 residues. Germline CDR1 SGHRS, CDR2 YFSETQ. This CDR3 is CASSLVPSGSYEQYF. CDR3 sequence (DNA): TGCGCCAGCAGCTTGGTCCCTAGCGGTTCCTACGAGCAGTACTTC.

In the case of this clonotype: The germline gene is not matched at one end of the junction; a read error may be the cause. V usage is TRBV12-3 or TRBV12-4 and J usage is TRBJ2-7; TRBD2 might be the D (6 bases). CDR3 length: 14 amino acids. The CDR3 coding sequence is TGTGCCAGCAGTCTAGCGACAGCTTTCTACGAGCAGTACTTC. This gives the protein CASSLATAFYEQYF.

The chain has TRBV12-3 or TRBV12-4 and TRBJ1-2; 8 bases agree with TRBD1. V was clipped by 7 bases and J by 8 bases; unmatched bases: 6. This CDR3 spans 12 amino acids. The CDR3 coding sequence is TGTGCCAGCACCGCGGACAGGGTCGGCTACACCTTC. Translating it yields CASTADRVGYTF.

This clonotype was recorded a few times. In DNA, the CDR3 is TGCGCCAGCAGGGAGGGGGCGATAGTCCACAATGAGCAGTTCTTC. Protein: CASREGAIVHNEQFF. The chain combines TRBV5-1 with TRBJ2-1; tentative D call: TRBD1 (7 bases). Germline V gene data show CDR1 as SGHRS and CDR2 as YFSETQ. V was trimmed by 5 bases and J by 5 bases, leaving 17 bases between them. CDR3 length: 15 residues.

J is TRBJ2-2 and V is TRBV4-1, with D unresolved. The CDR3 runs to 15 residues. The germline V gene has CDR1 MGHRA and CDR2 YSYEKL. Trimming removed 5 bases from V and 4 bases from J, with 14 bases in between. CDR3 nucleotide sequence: TGCGCCAGCAGCATTCATGGGTCGAGCACCGGGGAGCTGTTTTTT. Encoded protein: CASSIHGSSTGELFF.

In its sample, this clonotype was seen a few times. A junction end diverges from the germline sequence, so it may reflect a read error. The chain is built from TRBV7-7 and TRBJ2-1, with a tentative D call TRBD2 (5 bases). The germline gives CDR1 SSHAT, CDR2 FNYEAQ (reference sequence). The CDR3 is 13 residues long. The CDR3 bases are TGTGCTAGCAGCTTAAGAGGGTACAATGAGCAGTTCTTC. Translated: CASSLRGYNEQFF.

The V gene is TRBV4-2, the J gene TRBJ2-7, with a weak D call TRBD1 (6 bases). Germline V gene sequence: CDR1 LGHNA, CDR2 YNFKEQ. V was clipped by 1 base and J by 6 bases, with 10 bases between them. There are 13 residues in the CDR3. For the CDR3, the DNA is TGTGCCAGCAGCCAAGCCAGGGGCGGCGAGCAGTACTTC. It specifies CASSQARGGEQYF.

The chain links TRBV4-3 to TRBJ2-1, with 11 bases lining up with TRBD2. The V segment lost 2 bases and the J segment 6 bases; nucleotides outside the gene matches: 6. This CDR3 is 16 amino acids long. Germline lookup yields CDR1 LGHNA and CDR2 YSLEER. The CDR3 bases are TGCGCCAGCAGCCAAACCGGGACTAGCGGCCTCAATGAGCAGTTCTTC. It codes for CASSQTGTSGLNEQFF.

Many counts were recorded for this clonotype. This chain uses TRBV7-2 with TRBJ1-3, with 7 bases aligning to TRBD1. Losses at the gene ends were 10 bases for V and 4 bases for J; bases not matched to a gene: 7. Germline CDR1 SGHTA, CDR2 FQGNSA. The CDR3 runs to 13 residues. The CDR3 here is CATAGGGGNTIYF. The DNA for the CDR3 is TGTGCCACCGCTGGAGGGGGCGGAAACACCATATATTTT.

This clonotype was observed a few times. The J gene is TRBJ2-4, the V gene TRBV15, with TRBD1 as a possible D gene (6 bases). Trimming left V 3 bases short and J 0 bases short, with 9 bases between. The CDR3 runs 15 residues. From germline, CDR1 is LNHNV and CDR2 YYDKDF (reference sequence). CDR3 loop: CATSSLQGAKNIQYF. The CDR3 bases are TGTGCCACCAGCAGTTTACAGGGAGCCAAAAACATTCAGTACTTC. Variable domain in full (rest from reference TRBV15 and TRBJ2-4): DAMVIQNPRYQVTQFGKPVTLSCSQTLNHNVMYWYQQKSSQAPKLLFHYYDKDFNNEADTPDNFQSRRPNTSFCFLDIRSPGLGDTAMYLCATSSLQGAKNIQYFGAGTRLSVL.

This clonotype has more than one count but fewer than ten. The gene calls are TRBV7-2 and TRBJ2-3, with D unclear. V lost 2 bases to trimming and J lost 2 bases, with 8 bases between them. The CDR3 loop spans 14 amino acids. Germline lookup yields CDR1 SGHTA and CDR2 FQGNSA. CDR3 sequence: CASSLSRTTDTQYF. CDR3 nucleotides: TGTGCCAGCAGCTTATCCCGAACCACAGATACGCAGTATTTT.

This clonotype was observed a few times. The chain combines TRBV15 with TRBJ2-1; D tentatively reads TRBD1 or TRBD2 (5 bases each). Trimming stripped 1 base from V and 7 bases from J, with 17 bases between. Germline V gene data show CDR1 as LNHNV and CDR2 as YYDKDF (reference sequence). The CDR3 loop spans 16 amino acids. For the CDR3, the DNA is TGTGCCACCAGCAGAGGGGCGAGCGAGGGGAGTAATGAGCAGTTCTTC. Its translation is CATSRGASEGSNEQFF.

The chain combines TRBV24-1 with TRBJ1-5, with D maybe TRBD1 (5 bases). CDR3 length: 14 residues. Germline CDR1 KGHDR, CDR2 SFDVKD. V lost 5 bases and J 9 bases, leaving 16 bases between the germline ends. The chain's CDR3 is CATSAITAQGPQHF. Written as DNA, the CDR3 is TGTGCCACCAGTGCAATTACAGCTCAGGGGCCCCAGCATTTT.

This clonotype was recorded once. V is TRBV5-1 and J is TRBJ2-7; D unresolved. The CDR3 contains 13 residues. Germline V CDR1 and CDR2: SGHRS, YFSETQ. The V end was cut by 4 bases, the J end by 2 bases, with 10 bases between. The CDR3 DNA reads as TGCGCCAGCAGCGTAGGAAATCCCTACGAGCAGTACTTC. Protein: CASSVGNPYEQYF.

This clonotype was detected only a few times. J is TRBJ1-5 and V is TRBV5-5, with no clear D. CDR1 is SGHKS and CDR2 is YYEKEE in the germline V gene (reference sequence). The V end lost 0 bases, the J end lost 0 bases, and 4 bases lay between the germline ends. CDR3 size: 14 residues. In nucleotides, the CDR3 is TGTGCCAGCAGCTTGGAGAATAGCAATCAGCCCCAGCATTTT. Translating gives CASSLENSNQPQHF.

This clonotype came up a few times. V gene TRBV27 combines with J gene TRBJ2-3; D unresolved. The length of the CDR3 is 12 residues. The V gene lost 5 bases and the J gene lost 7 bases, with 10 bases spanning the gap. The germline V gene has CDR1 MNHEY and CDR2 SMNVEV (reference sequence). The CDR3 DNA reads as TGTGCCAGCAGTCCGACCCTCAATACGCAGTATTTT. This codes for CASSPTLNTQYF.

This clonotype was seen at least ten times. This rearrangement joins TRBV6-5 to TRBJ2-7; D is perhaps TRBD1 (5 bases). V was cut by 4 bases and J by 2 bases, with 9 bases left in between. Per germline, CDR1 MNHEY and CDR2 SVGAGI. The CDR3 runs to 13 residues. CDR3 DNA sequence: TGTGCCAGCAGTTTAGACAGCACCTACGAGCAGTACTTC. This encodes CASSLDSTYEQYF.

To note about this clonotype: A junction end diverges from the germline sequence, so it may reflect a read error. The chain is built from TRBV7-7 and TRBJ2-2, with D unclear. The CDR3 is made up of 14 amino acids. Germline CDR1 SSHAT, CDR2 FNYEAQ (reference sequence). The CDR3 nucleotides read TGTGCTAGCAGCTCCTTTGCAGGCACCGGGGAGCTGTTTTTT. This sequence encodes CASSSFAGTGELFF.

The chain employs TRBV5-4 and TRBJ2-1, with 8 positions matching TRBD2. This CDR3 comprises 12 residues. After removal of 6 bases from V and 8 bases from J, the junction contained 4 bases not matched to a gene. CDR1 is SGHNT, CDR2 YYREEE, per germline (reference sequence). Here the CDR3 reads CASMAGGHEQFF. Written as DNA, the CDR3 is TGTGCCAGCATGGCGGGGGGCCATGAGCAGTTCTTC.

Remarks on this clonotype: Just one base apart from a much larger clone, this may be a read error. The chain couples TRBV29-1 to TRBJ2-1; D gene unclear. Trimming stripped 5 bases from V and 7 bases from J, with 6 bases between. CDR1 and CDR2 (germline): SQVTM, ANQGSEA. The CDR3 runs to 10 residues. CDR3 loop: CSVHGNEQFF. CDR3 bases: TGCAGCGTTCACGGGAATGAGCAGTTCTTC.

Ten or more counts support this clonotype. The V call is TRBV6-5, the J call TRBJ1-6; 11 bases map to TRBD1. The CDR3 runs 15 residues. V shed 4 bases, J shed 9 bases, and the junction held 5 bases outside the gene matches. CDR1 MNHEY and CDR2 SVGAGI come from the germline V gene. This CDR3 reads CASSSRDRGFSPLHF. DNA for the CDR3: TGTGCCAGCAGTTCCCGGGACAGGGGGTTTTCACCCCTCCACTTT.

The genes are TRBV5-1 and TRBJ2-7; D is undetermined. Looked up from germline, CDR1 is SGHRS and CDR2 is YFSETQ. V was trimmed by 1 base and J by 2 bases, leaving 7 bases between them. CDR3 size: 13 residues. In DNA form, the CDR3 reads TGCGCCAGCAGCTTGAACTCAGCCTACGAGCAGTACTTC. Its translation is CASSLNSAYEQYF.

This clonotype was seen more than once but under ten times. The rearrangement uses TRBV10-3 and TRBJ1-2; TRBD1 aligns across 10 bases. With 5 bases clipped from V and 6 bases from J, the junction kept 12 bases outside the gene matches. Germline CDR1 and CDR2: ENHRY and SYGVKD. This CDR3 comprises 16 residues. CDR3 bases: TGTGCCATCAGTCCAGGCCCAGGGACAGGGGTGGATGGCTACACCTTC. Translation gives CAISPGPGTGVDGYTF.

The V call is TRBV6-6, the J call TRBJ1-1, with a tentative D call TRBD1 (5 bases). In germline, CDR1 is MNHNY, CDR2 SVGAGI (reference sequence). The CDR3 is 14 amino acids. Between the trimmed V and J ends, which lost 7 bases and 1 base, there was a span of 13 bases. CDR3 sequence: CASTVDRSNTEAFF. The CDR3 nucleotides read TGTGCCAGCACTGTTGACAGATCGAACACTGAAGCTTTCTTT.